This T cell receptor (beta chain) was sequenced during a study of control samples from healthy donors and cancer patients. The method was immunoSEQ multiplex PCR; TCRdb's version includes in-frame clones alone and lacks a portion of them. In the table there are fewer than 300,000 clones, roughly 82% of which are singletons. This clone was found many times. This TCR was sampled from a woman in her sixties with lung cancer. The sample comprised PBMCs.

CDR3 protein: CASSLDPTGTATYEQYF. The CDR3 DNA follows: TGTGCCAGCAGCTTAGATCCAACCGGGACAGCCACCTACGAGCAGTACTTC. The chain carries TRBV11-2 and TRBJ2-7, with TRBD1 matching 7 bases. Losses at the gene ends were 0 bases for V and 2 bases for J; bases not matched to a gene: 10. Germline CDR1 is SGHAT and CDR2 is FQNNGV. The CDR3 spans 17 residues.